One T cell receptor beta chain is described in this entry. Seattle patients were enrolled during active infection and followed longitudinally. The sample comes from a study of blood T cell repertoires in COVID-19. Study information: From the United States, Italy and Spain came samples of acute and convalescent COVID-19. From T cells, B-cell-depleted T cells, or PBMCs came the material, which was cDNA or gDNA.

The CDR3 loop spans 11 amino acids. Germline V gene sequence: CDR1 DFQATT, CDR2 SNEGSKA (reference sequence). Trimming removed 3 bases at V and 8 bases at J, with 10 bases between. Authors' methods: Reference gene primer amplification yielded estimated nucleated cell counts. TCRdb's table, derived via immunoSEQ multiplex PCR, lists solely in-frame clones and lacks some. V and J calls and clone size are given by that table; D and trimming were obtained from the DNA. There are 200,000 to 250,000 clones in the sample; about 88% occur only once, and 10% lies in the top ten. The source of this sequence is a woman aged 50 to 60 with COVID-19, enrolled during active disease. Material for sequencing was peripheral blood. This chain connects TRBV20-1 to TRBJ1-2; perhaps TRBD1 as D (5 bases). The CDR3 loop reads CSASKGQGYTF. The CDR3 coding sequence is TGCAGTGCTAGTAAGGGGCAGGGCTACACCTTC.